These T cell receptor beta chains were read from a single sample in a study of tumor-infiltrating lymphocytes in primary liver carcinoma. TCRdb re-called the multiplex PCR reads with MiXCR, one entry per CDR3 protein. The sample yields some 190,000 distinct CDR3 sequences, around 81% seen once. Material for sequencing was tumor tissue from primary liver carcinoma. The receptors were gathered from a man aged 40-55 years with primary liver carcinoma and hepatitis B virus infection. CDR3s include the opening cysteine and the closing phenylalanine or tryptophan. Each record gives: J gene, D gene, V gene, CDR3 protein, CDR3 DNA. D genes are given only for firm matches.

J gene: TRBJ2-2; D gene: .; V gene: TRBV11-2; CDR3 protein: CTSSIDDRGRDTVELFF; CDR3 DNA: TGTACTAGCAGCATAGATGATCGGGGTAGGGACACCGTGGAGCTGTTTTTT
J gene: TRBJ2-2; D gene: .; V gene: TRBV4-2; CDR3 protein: CASSQDNGQSHLNTGELFF; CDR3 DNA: TGCGCCAGCAGCCAAGATAATGGACAGTCCCATCTGAACACCGGGGAGCTGTTTTTT
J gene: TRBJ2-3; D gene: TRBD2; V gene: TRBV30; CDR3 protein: CAWSKTSGRSGTQYF; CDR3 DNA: TGTGCCTGGAGCAAAACTAGCGGGAGATCTGGTACGCAGTATTTT
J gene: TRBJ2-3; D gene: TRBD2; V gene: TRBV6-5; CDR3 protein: CASRTEAGRMDTQYF; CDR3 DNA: TGTGCCAGCAGAACAGAAGCGGGGAGAATGGATACGCAGTATTTT
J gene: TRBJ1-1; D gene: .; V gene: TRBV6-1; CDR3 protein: CTRSEMGNTEAFF; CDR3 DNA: TGTACCAGGAGTGAAATGGGGAACACTGAGGCTTTCTTT
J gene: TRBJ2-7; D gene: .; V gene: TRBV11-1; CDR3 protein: CASRRRRSYERYF; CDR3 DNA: TGTGCCAGCAGGAGGAGGCGATCCTACGAGCGCTACTTC
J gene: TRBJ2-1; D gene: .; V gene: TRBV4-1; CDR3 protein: CASNPRAVARGRSEQFF; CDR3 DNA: TGCGCCAGCAACCCCAGAGCGGTAGCGAGAGGGCGTAGTGAGCAGTTCTTC
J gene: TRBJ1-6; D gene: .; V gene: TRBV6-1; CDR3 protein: CVSSELGNSPFHF; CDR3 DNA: TGTGTCAGCAGTGAATTAGGGAATTCACCCTTCCACTTT
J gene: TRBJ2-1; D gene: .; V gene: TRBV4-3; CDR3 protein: CASSQDLRRAHYNEQFF; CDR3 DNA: TGCGCCAGCAGCCAAGATCTGCGGAGGGCGCATTACAATGAGCAGTTCTTC
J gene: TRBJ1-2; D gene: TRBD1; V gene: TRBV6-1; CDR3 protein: CTSSEPGGGYSYTF; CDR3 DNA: TGTACCAGCAGTGAACCAGGGGGCGGATATAGCTACACCTTC
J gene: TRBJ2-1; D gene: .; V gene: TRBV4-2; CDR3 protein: CASSRELETNEQFF; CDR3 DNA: TGTGCCAGCAGTCGAGAACTAGAAACGAATGAGCAGTTTTTC
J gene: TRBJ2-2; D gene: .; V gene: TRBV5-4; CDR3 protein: CASRPEANTGELFF; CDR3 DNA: TGTGCCAGTAGGCCAGAGGCGAACACCGGGGAGCTGTTTTTT
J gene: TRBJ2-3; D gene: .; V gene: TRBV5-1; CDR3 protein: CASSFGPDTDTQYF; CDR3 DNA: TGCGCCAGCAGCTTCGGACCGGACACAGATACGCAGTATTTT
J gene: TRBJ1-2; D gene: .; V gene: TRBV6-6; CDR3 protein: CASTTGPRNRGYTF; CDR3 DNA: TGTGCCAGCACCACGGGTCCCAGGAACCGTGGCTACACCTTC
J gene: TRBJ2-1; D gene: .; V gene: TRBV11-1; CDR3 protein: CARNLGGGNCEQFF; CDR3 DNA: TGTGCCAGGAACTTGGGAGGTGGGAATTGTGAGCAGTTCTTC
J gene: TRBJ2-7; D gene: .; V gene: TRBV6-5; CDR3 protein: CASSAPGLCSYEQYF; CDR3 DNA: TGTGCCAGCAGTGCCCCGGGACTGTGCTCCTACGAGCAGTACTTC